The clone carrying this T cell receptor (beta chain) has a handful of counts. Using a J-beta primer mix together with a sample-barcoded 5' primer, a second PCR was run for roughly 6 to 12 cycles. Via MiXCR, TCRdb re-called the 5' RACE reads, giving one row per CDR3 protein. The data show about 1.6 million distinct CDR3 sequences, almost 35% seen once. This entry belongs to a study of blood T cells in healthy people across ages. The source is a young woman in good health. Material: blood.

CDR3 protein: CSARDSRGGYNEQFF. For the CDR3, the DNA is TGCAGTGCTAGAGATTCGCGGGGGGGGTACAATGAGCAGTTCTTC. This chain links TRBV20-1 with TRBJ2-1, with TRBD2 matching 9 bases. The CDR3 spans 15 residues. Germline CDR1 DFQATT, CDR2 SNEGSKA (reference sequence). The V gene end was trimmed by 0 bases and the J gene end by 4 bases; junction bases not matched to a gene: 4.